This TCR beta chain was captured by sequencing in a study of blood T cells in healthy people across ages. Investigators took approximately 9.4 milliliters of peripheral blood from every donor. This CDR3 is 15 amino acids long. V was pared by 2 bases and J by 5 bases, with 8 bases of the junction left unmatched. Per the germline V gene, CDR1 is SEHNR and CDR2 is FQNEAQ (reference sequence). It was with a sample-barcoded 5' primer and a J-beta primer mix that a second PCR of about 6 to 12 cycles was run. Each of the cDNA molecules was tagged by a template-switch adaptor with 12 random nucleotides. TCRdb used MiXCR to reprocess the 5' RACE reads, holding one entry per CDR3 protein. The data hold about 650,000 distinct CDR3 sequences, with more than 45% observed a single time.

The sequenced sample was blood. The receptor was derived from a woman aged 80 or older in good health. The genes are TRBV7-9 and TRBJ1-1, with TRBD1 identical over 7 bases. The DNA of the CDR3 is TGTGCCAGCAGCTTAAGGGACAGCCCTATGACTGAAGCTTTCTTT. This codes for CASSLRDSPMTEAFF.